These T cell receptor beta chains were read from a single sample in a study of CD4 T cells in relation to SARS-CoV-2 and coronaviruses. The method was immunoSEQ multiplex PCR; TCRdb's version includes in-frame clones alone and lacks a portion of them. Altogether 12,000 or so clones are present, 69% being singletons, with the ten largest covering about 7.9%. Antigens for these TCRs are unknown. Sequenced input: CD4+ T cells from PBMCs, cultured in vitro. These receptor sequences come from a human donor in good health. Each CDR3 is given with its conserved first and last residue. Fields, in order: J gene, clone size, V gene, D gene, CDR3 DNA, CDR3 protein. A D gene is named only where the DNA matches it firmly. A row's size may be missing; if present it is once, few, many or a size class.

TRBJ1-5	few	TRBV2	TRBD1	TGTGCCAGTAAACAGGGGGGTCAGCCCCAGCATTTT	CASKQGGQPQHF
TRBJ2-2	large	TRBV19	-	TGTGCCAGTAAGGTCCTAGCGTCGAACACCGGGGAGCTGTTTTTT	CASKVLASNTGELFF
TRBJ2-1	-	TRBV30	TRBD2	TGTGCCTGGACCAGGACTAGCGGGAGGGCCAATGAGCAGTTCTTC	CAWTRTSGRANEQFF
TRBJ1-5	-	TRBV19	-	TGTGCCAGTACCCCCTTACCCCCGGACAGTCTCAATCAGCCCCAGCATTTT	CASTPLPPDSLNQPQHF
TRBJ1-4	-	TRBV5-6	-	TGTGCCAGCAGCTTGGAGCCAGGCCGGAGCACTAATGAAAAACTGTTTTTT	CASSLEPGRSTNEKLFF
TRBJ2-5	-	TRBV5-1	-	TGCGCCAGCAGCCCGATCCCGGGGGAGACCCAGTACTTC	CASSPIPGETQYF
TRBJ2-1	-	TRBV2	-	TGTGCCAGCACGGACCTAAACTACAATGAGCAGTTCTTC	CASTDLNYNEQFF
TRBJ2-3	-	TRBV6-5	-	TGTGCCTGCAGACTGGGAATCGACACAGATACGCAGTATTTT	CACRLGIDTDTQYF
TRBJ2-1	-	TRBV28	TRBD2	TGTGCCAGCAGTACCGGGACTAGCCGGGCCAGTGAGCAGTTCTTC	CASSTGTSRASEQFF
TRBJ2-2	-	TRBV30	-	TGTGCCTGGAGGGGAATGACGAACACCGGGGAGCTGTTTTTT	CAWRGMTNTGELFF